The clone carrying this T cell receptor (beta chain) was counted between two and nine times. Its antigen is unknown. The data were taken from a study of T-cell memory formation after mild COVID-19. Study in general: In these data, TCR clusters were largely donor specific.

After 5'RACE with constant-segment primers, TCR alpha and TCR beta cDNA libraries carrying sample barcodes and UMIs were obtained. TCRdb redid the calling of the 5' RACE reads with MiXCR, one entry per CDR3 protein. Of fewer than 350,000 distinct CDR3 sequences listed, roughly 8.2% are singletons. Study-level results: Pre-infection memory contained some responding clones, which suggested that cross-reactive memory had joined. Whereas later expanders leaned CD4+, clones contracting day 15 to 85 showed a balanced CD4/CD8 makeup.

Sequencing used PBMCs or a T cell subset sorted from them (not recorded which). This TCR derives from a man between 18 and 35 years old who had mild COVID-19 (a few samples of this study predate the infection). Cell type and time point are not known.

CDR3 region: CASSLSPGLGGLAETQYF. In nucleotides, the CDR3 is TGTGCCAGCAGTTTATCCCCGGGCCTAGGGGGGTTGGCAGAGACCCAGTACTTC. The V and J genes are TRBV28 and TRBJ2-5, with D possibly called TRBD1 or TRBD2 (6 bases each). CDR3 size: 18 residues. CDR1 is MDHEN, CDR2 SYDVKM, per germline. Trimming removed 1 base at V and 4 bases at J, with 22 bases between.